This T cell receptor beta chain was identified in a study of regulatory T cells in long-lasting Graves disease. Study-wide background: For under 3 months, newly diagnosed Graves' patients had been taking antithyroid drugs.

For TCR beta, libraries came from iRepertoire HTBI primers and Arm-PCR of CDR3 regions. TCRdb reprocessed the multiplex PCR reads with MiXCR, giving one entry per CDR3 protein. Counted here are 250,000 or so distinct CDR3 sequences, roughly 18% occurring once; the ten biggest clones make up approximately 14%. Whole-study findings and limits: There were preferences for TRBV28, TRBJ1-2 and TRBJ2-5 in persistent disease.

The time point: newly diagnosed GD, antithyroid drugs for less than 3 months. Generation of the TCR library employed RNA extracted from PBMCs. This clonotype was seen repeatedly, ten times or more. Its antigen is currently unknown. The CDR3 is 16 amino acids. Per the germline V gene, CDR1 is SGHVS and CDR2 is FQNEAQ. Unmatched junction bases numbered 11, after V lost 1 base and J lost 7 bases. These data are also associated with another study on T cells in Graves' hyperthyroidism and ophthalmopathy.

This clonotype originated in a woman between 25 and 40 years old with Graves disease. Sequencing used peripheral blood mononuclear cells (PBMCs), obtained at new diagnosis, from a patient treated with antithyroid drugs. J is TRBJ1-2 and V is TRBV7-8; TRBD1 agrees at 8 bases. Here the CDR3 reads CASSLGTGILRGGYTF. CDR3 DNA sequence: TGTGCCAGCAGCTTAGGGACAGGGATCCTTCGGGGTGGCTACACCTTC.